This T cell receptor (beta chain) originates from a study of blood T cell repertoires in COVID-19 (dated by TCRdb to the early 2020s). With respect to the entire study: The collaborator samples originated in the United States, Italy and Spain and spanned the acute and convalescent phases of COVID-19. The sample metadata nearly always contained a de-identified subject ID, COVID-19 status, age in years and sex. The prospective study material was composed of cDNA or gDNA derived from T cells, B-cell-depleted T cells, or PBMCs. Subjects who had been exposed to COVID-19, were actively infected with it, or had recovered from it provided the deeply sampled blood TCRbeta repertoires that made up the dataset. Samples came from the ongoing ImmuneRACE study (first 160 participants) plus 1,254 subjects from 6 global collaborators. Where available, HLA class I and class II types were taken from metadata supplied by the sample provider and were not determined by assay-based typing. A freely available public database, intended as a resource for researchers studying the immune response to SARS-CoV-2, is where the repertoires were released. Broad study findings and their caveats: How much clinical and demographic metadata was included differed by source and by participant, and the metadata was provided uncurated.

TCRbeta CDR3 regions were amplified from genomic DNA using the immunoSEQ Assay, a bias-controlled multiplex PCR. The study's processing was this. The number of nucleated cells in each sample was estimated by amplification of reference gene primers within the assay. To quantify the absolute abundance of each unique TCRbeta CDR3 rearrangement, sequence reads were collapsed and filtered. For each sample, productive Simpson clonality was calculated as the square root of Simpson's diversity index across productive rearrangements. The table comes from immuneACCESS by way of TCRdb, which keeps in-frame sequences with V and J called. Part of the clones is missing from these tables; in studies checked, under half for an unresolved V gene and the rest for unknown reasons. V and J calls and clone size are those listed in that table; D and trimming were worked out from the DNA. The sample data list around 230,000 clones, and around 86% of these were observed just once. The ten most abundant clones make up about 3.3% of the sample.

Participants in the prospective study were aged roughly 18 to 100 years, lived in more than 20 United States geographic areas, and enrolled through a virtual design. In the prospective study, cohorts were assigned on the basis of participant-reported clinical history obtained from a screening survey and a study questionnaire. In the prospective study, mobile phlebotomists collected whole blood, serum and a nasopharyngeal or oropharyngeal swab from each participant. Participants in the prospective study had the option to provide additional blood draws and questionnaires over a roughly two-month period. Blood samples from the prospective study were shipped frozen or at room temperature prior to DNA extraction. Concerning this clone: Its antigen has not been determined. No much larger clone is present one base from it, and per-base qualities are unavailable.

From the germline V gene (reference sequence), CDR1 is GTSNPN and CDR2 is SVGIG. The CDR3 measures 15 amino acids from cysteine to phenylalanine. Here the CDR3 DNA is all that survives: 45 bases in frame from base 1. This chain is built from TRBV30 and TRBJ1-2; there is no confident call for the D gene. The clonotype comes from a woman aged 40 to 50 with acute COVID-19. Source material: PBMCs or T cells enriched from blood (not recorded which). The CDR3 reads CAYQAPIRANYGYTF. The DNA sequence follows: TGTGCGTACCAGGCTCCCATACGAGCTAACTATGGCTACACCTTC.